A single sample is the source of the 18 T cell receptor beta chains below, sequenced in a study of identical twins. TCRdb used MiXCR to reprocess the 5' RACE reads, holding one entry per CDR3 protein. The repertoire consists of about 700,000 distinct CDR3 sequences, with roughly 6.2% occurring once and the leading ten covering 1.5% to 2%. The material sequenced was naive T cells sorted from blood. These receptors originate from a man between 18 and 29 years old in good health.

This clonotype has only a few counts. This chain joins TRBV9 and TRBJ2-1; tentatively, D is TRBD1 (7 bases). CDR1 and CDR2 (germline): SGDLS, YYNGEE. V was clipped by 3 bases and J by 2 bases, with 18 bases between them. CDR3 length: 17 amino acids. CDR3 coding DNA: TGTGCCAGCAGCGAGGCTCCGGCAGGGGGGACCTACAATGAGCAGTTCTTC. As protein: CASSEAPAGGTYNEQFF.

This clonotype was counted at least ten times. The V and J genes are TRBV10-3 and TRBJ2-5; D possibly matches TRBD1 or TRBD2 (5 bases each). This CDR3 has 14 residues. The V end lost 3 bases, the J end lost 6 bases, and 14 bases lay between the germline ends. Germline V gene lookup returns CDR1 ENHRY and CDR2 SYGVKD. As DNA, the CDR3 is TGTGCCATCAGTGAAGAGGGACCCGGGCAGACCCAGTACTTC. Translating gives CAISEEGPGQTQYF.

This clonotype has a handful of counts. The chain couples TRBV12-3 or TRBV12-4 to TRBJ1-2, with 9 bases matching TRBD1. The CDR3 is 14 amino acids. The V and J ends lost 6 bases and 1 base, in that order; junction bases with no gene match: 3. The CDR3 protein is CASRTGGRNYGYTF. The DNA of the CDR3 is TGTGCCAGCAGGACAGGGGGTCGTAACTATGGCTACACCTTC.

Only a few counts were recorded for this clonotype. The J gene is TRBJ2-1, the V gene TRBV6-5, with 10 bases matching TRBD2. Trimming took 0 bases from V and 8 from J; bases not matched to a gene: 13. Germline V CDR1 and CDR2: MNHEY, SVGAGI. This CDR3 spans 18 amino acids. The CDR3 bases are TGTGCCAGCAGTTACTCGAAAGGTCCTAGCGGGAGAGTCTATGAGCAGTTCTTC. This gives the protein CASSYSKGPSGRVYEQFF.

There are a few counts of this clonotype. The chain has TRBV7-8 and TRBJ2-5; possibly TRBD1 or TRBD2 for D (5 bases each). The germline gives CDR1 SGHVS, CDR2 FQNEAQ. V lost 1 base to trimming and J lost 5 bases, with 14 bases between them. The CDR3 runs 15 residues. The CDR3 region is CASSLDPGRGETQYF. In DNA form, the CDR3 reads TGTGCCAGCAGCTTAGACCCGGGACGTGGGGAGACCCAGTACTTC.

This clonotype has just a few counts. The chain joins TRBV24-1 to TRBJ2-1; TRBD2 matches 12 bases. Germline-derived CDR1 and CDR2 are KGHDR and SFDVKD. V lost 8 bases, J lost 2 bases, and 0 bases stayed unmatched. The CDR3 consists of 14 residues. CDR3 sequence (DNA): TGTGCCACCACTAGCGGGAGGGCCTACAATGAGCAGTTCTTC. Protein sequence: CATTSGRAYNEQFF.

This clonotype was seen a handful of times. The chain links TRBV7-3 to TRBJ2-1, with TRBD2 identical over 14 bases. V was clipped by 4 bases and J by 5 bases; unmatched bases: 4. Germline values: CDR1 SGHTA, CDR2 FQGTGA. This CDR3 has 16 amino acids. CDR3 nucleotides: TGTGCCAGCAGCTCCCGGACTAGCGGGAGGAACAATGAGCAGTTCTTC. It codes for CASSSRTSGRNNEQFF.

There are many counts of this clonotype. The chain combines TRBV5-5 with TRBJ1-5; 7 nucleotides align to TRBD1. Germline CDR1 reads SGHKS; CDR2 reads YYEKEE (reference sequence). CDR3 size: 15 residues. V lost 1 base to trimming and J lost 2 bases; unmatched junction nucleotides: 3. The CDR3 coding sequence is TGTGCCAGCAGCTTGTACAGGGGTCGCAATCAGCCCCAGCATTTT. Translating gives CASSLYRGRNQPQHF.

V is TRBV4-3 and J is TRBJ2-7; 7 bases align to TRBD2. J lost 4 bases, V lost 0 bases, and 9 bases had no gene match. CDR1 LGHNA and CDR2 YSLEER come from the germline V gene. The CDR3 has 16 amino acids. CDR3 region: CASSQDRASGSYEQYF. As DNA, the CDR3 is TGCGCCAGCAGCCAAGATAGGGCTAGCGGTTCTTACGAGCAGTACTTC.

This clonotype was seen ten or more times. The chain joins TRBV7-9 to TRBJ2-3; 9 nucleotides line up with TRBD2. This CDR3 has 17 residues. Trimming at V came to 5 bases and at J to 0 bases, leaving 9 bases not matched to a gene. Germline CDR1 SEHNR, CDR2 FQNEAQ (reference sequence). The CDR3 sequence: CASSPMTSGYSTDTQYF. The CDR3 nucleotides are TGTGCCAGCAGCCCAATGACTAGCGGATATAGCACAGATACGCAGTATTTT. Supplemented by reference TRBV7-9 and TRBJ2-3, the full variable domain reads DTGVSQNPRHKITKRGQNVTFRCDPISEHNRLYWYRQTLGQGPEFLTYFQNEAQLEKSRLLSDRFSAERPKGSFSTLEIQRTEQGDSAMYLCASSPMTSGYSTDTQYFGPGTRLTVL.

This clonotype was counted at least ten times. The chain uses TRBV5-1 and TRBJ2-1; D is unresolved. Trimming cost V 1 base and J 0 bases, with 11 bases left between them. This CDR3 is built from 16 residues. Germline CDR1 is SGHRS and CDR2 is YFSETQ. This CDR3 is CASSLSGDSSYNEQFF. Written as DNA, the CDR3 is TGCGCCAGCAGCTTGTCAGGCGATAGCTCCTACAATGAGCAGTTCTTC.

This clonotype was detected many times. V usage is TRBV20-1 and J usage is TRBJ2-3; 9 bases fit TRBD2. Germline-derived CDR1 and CDR2 are DFQATT and SNEGSKA (reference sequence). The length of the CDR3 is 15 residues. The V segment lost 1 base and the J segment 7 bases; nucleotides outside the gene matches: 9. This chain's CDR3 is CSARVAGDGRNTQYF. CDR3 DNA sequence: TGCAGTGCTAGAGTAGCGGGAGACGGTCGGAATACGCAGTATTTT.

In this sample, this clonotype turned up a few times. The chain uses TRBV5-5 and TRBJ1-5, with D possibly TRBD1 on 6 matching bases. CDR1 and CDR2 from the germline V gene are SGHKS and YYEKEE (reference sequence). Deletions cut 0 bases from V and 2 bases from J, with 12 bases between. The CDR3 has 16 amino acids. CDR3 sequence: CASSLGVPGGNQPQHF. Here the CDR3 DNA reads TGTGCCAGCAGCTTGGGGGTCCCAGGGGGCAATCAGCCCCAGCATTTT.

This chain uses TRBV11-2 with TRBJ1-6; a weak D match, TRBD1 (5 bases). Between the trimmed V and J ends, which lost 0 bases and 9 bases, there was a span of 12 bases. Germline assignment: CDR1 SGHAT and CDR2 FQNNGV. CDR3 length: 15 amino acids. This CDR3 reads CASSLDPGRGSPLHF. DNA for the CDR3: TGTGCCAGCAGCTTAGATCCGGGACGGGGTTCACCCCTCCACTTT.

This clonotype came up many times. CDR3 protein: CASSFRENYGYTF. The CDR3, as DNA: TGTGCCAGCAGTTTCAGAGAGAACTATGGCTACACCTTC. The rearrangement links TRBV12-3 or TRBV12-4 to TRBJ1-2; D is undetermined. CDR3 length equals 13 residues. V dropped 3 bases and J dropped 2 bases, with 7 bases sitting between them.

This clonotype came up a few times. The J gene is TRBJ2-3, the V gene TRBV4-2, with a possible D match to TRBD2 (7 bases). CDR1 is LGHNA, CDR2 YNFKEQ, per germline. The CDR3 loop spans 17 amino acids. The V gene lost 7 bases and the J gene lost 3 bases, with 23 bases spanning the gap. This CDR3 is CASNTGGGRGSTDTQYF. The CDR3 nucleotides read TGTGCCAGCAATACTGGGGGCGGGAGAGGGTCGACAGATACGCAGTATTTT.

This clonotype was counted only a few times. The chain employs TRBV7-3 and TRBJ2-3, with D maybe TRBD2 (6 bases). Trimming removed 0 bases from V and 2 bases from J, with 12 bases in between. Germline assignment: CDR1 SGHTA and CDR2 FQGTGA. This CDR3 region has 16 residues. CDR3 nucleotide sequence: TGTGCCAGCAGCTTAACTCCCGGGACTCCCACAGATACGCAGTATTTT. It is translated as CASSLTPGTPTDTQYF.

This clonotype has a handful of counts. The V and J genes are TRBV27 and TRBJ2-7; TRBD2 agrees at 14 bases. The CDR3 is 16 amino acids. Germline-derived CDR1 and CDR2 are MNHEY and SMNVEV (reference sequence). V was clipped by 5 bases and J by 4 bases; unmatched bases: 7. The CDR3 DNA follows: TGTGCCAGCAGTCCCACAGGGACTAGCGGGAGTTACGAGCAGTACTTC. As protein: CASSPTGTSGSYEQYF.